This is a list of T cell receptor beta chains from one sample in a study of CD8 T cells in Susac syndrome. TCRdb recomputed calls from the immunoSEQ multiplex PCR reads with MiXCR, one row per CDR3 protein. The sample consists of roughly 140,000 distinct CDR3 sequences, about 95% of them appearing once. Sequencing input: CD8+ T cells from PBMCs. These receptors came from a human donor with multiple sclerosis. Both conserved end residues are part of each CDR3. Each record gives: clone size, J gene, V gene, D gene, CDR3 protein, CDR3 DNA. D genes are given only for firm matches. Size tells how often a clone was seen (once, few, many) or the class of an expanded clone, and some rows leave it out.

size: -; J: TRBJ1-1; V: TRBV30; D: -; CDR3: CAWRDQEAFF; DNA: TGTGCCTGGAGGGACCAAGAAGCTTTCTTT
size: once; J: TRBJ1-1; V: TRBV25-1; D: -; CDR3: CASSEGGGTEAFF; DNA: TGTGCCAGCAGTGAAGGTGGTGGGACTGAAGCTTTCTTT
size: -; J: TRBJ2-5; V: TRBV7-7; D: -; CDR3: CASSFLGYQETQYF; DNA: TGTGCTAGCAGCTTCCTCGGGTACCAAGAGACCCAGTACTTC
size: -; J: TRBJ1-5; V: TRBV7-8; D: -; CDR3: CASSLGSRIDQPQHF; DNA: TGTGCCAGCAGCTTAGGCAGCAGGATTGATCAGCCCCAGCATTTT
size: -; J: TRBJ2-1; V: TRBV20-1; D: TRBD1; CDR3: CSAMRTGLSYNEQFF; DNA: TGCAGTGCCATGAGGACAGGCCTCTCCTACAATGAGCAGTTCTTC
size: -; J: TRBJ1-1; V: TRBV20-1; D: -; CDR3: CSGYRGEQNTEAFF; DNA: TGCAGTGGTTACAGAGGGGAACAGAACACTGAAGCTTTCTTT
size: -; J: TRBJ2-1; V: TRBV29-1; D: -; CDR3: CSVPAGGGRGNEQFF; DNA: TGCAGCGTTCCAGCTGGCGGGGGCCGGGGGAATGAGCAGTTCTTC
size: -; J: TRBJ2-7; V: TRBV12-5; D: -; CDR3: CASGLGGSSYEQYF; DNA: TGTGCTAGTGGTTTGGGCGGTTCGTCCTACGAGCAGTACTTC
size: -; J: TRBJ1-6; V: TRBV9; D: -; CDR3: CASSVGAPPLHF; DNA: TGTGCCAGCAGCGTAGGGGCCCCACCCCTCCACTTT
size: -; J: TRBJ2-3; V: TRBV12-3/TRBV12-4; D: -; CDR3: CASSGAYGPDTQYF; DNA: TGTGCCAGCAGTGGGGCCTACGGCCCAGATACGCAGTATTTT